This entry features one TCR beta chain sequence. Its antigen is unidentified. The entry originates in a study of T-cell reconstitution after alpha-beta-depleted transplantation in children. The study, taken as a whole, reports: Several hundred expanded graft clones reportedly supplied alpha-beta T cells about two months after transplant. TCRbeta diversity was high at day 60 in some patients (a result of surviving recipient T cells and thymic progenitors). A year post-transplant, T-cell counts and diversity derived mostly from newly produced T cells.

Unique molecular identifiers were incorporated during preparation of the TCRbeta library. In TCRdb, the PCR reads were re-called with MiXCR into one record per CDR3 protein. The sample holds 500,000 to 750,000 distinct CDR3 sequences; 20% to 30% are singletons and the top ten take under 45%. Sequencing used PBMCs, obtained before TCRalphabeta/CD19-depleted stem cell transplant. The clonotype comes from a boy younger than two with Wiskott-Aldrich syndrome, due to receive a stem cell transplant.

CDR3 nucleotide sequence: TGCGCCAGCAACCAGGGGGTCGAGGAGACCCAGTACTTC. This sequence encodes CASNQGVEETQYF. V gene TRBV5-1 combines with J gene TRBJ2-5; 7 bases fit TRBD1. Losses at the gene ends were 6 bases for V and 5 bases for J; bases not matched to a gene: 7. The CDR3 spans 13 residues. Per the germline V gene, CDR1 is SGHRS and CDR2 is YFSETQ.